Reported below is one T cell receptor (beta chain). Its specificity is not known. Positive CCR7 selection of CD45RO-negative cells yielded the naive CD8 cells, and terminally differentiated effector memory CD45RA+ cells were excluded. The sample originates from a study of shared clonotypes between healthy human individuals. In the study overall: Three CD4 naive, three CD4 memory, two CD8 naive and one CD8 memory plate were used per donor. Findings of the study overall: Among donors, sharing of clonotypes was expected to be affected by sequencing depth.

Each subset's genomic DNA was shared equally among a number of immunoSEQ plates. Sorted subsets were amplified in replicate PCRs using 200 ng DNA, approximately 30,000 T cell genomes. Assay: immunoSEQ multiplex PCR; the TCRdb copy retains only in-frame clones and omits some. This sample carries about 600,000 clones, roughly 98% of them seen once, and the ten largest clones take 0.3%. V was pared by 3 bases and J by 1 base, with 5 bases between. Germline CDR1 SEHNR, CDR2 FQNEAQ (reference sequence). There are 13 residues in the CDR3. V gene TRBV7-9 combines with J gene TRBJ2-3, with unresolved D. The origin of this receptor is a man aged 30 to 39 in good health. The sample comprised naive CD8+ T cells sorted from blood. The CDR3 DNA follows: TGTGCCAGCAGCTTTACAGGCACAGATACGCAGTATTTT. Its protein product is CASSFTGTDTQYF.